These 18 T cell receptor beta chains originate from one sample sequenced in a study of OX40 agonist ivuxolimab in advanced cancers. Using immunoSEQ multiplex PCR, the repertoire was profiled, and TCRdb retains in-frame clones only, with some absent. The sample carries some 99,000 clones, approximately 94% recorded once. The material was CD4+ or CD8+ T cells sorted from blood, obtained in a trial of the OX40 agonist ivuxolimab. The receptors here all came from an adult with an advanced solid tumor such as melanoma, head and neck, liver or kidney cancer.

This clone occurred once. This rearrangement joins TRBV7-6 to TRBJ1-2; D gene uncertain. This CDR3 is 14 amino acids long. V was clipped by 5 bases and J by 6 bases, with 16 bases between them. Germline-derived CDR1 and CDR2 are SGHVS and FNYEAQ. In DNA form, the CDR3 reads TGTGCCAGCAGCAAGCGGGGAACAGCGGATGGCTACACCTTC. It yields the protein CASSKRGTADGYTF.

This rearrangement joins TRBV28 to TRBJ2-1, with D maybe TRBD1 (6 bases). Germline CDR1 MDHEN, CDR2 SYDVKM. This CDR3 is built from 13 residues. Trimming removed 3 bases from V and 9 bases from J, with 12 bases in between. The CDR3 DNA is TGTGCCAGCAGTTTGGGGGCGAGAGCTGAGCAGTTCTTC. The encoded protein is CASSLGARAEQFF.

J is TRBJ2-7 and V is TRBV5-4, with 9 bases aligning to TRBD1. Germline V CDR1 and CDR2: SGHNT, YYREEE (reference sequence). The CDR3 sequence is 16 residues long. Trimming cost V 4 bases and J 2 bases; bases outside gene matches: 10. CDR3 nucleotide sequence: TGTGCCAGCAGCCTCGACCGGGACAGGGCTACCTACGAGCAGTACTTC. It specifies CASSLDRDRATYEQYF.

The CDR3: CASTKTRQGNTEAFF. In DNA, the CDR3 is TGTGCCAGCACCAAAACCCGTCAGGGGAACACTGAAGCTTTCTTT. J is TRBJ1-1 and V is TRBV6-5, with D possibly TRBD1 on 5 matching bases. This CDR3 has 15 residues. CDR1 MNHEY and CDR2 SVGAGI come from the germline V gene. V lost 7 bases and J 1 base, leaving 16 bases between the germline ends.

The rearrangement uses TRBV6-1 and TRBJ2-5; perhaps TRBD1 as D (6 bases). The ends were cut back, 6 bases at V and 4 bases at J, with 15 bases in the middle. CDR1 is MNHNS, CDR2 SASEGT, per germline. The CDR3 contains 14 residues. The CDR3 coding sequence is TGTGCCAGCAGCCCAACAGGGTTCGTAGAGACCCAGTACTTC. Protein: CASSPTGFVETQYF.

The genes are TRBV4-2 and TRBJ1-5, with 7 bases fitting TRBD1. The CDR3 is 14 residues long. Germline V lookup: CDR1 LGHNA, CDR2 YNFKEQ. Trimming removed 1 base from V and 6 bases from J; junction bases left unmatched: 3. This CDR3 reads CASSQVGGGQPQHF. The CDR3 nucleotides are TGTGCCAGCAGCCAAGTAGGGGGCGGTCAGCCCCAGCATTTT.

The gene calls are TRBV19 and TRBJ2-6, with 7 bases fitting TRBD1. Trimming removed 2 bases from V and 12 bases from J; junction bases left unmatched: 19. Germline V gives CDR1 LNHDA, CDR2 SQIVND (reference sequence). The CDR3 sequence is 18 residues long. For the CDR3, the DNA is TGTGCCAGTAGTATACAGGGCGCGGACAGGAATCCGGCTAGCGTCCTGACTTTC. As protein: CASSIQGADRNPASVLTF.

This sequence joins TRBV6-5 and TRBJ1-6, with 9 nucleotides matching TRBD1. The CDR3 contains 15 residues. Trimming at V came to 2 bases and at J to 10 bases, leaving 6 bases not matched to a gene. Germline V gives CDR1 MNHEY, CDR2 SVGAGI. The CDR3 nucleotides are TGTGCCAGCAGTTACAGGGACAGGGAAAGCTCACCCCTCCACTTT. The encoded protein is CASSYRDRESSPLHF.

J is TRBJ1-3 and V is TRBV18, with D hard to call. The CDR3 covers 14 residues. The ends were cut back, 4 bases at V and 0 bases at J, with 7 bases in the middle. Germline assignment: CDR1 KGHSH and CDR2 LQKENI. The DNA for the CDR3 is TGTGCCAGCTCACGCGGGCTCTCTGGAAACACCATATATTTT. Its translation: CASSRGLSGNTIYF.

V and J are TRBV10-3 and TRBJ2-2; TRBD1 agrees at 8 bases. With 2 bases clipped from V and 4 bases from J, the junction kept 6 bases outside the gene matches. Germline CDR1 reads ENHRY; CDR2 reads SYGVKD. This CDR3 spans 16 amino acids. CDR3 bases: TGTGCCATCAGTGAGGGTGGACAGGGAATCACCGGGGAGCTGTTTTTT. Protein product: CAISEGGQGITGELFF.

This chain links TRBV5-1 with TRBJ2-7; D may be TRBD1 or TRBD2 (5 bases each). Deletions cut 4 bases from V and 5 bases from J, with 10 bases between. In germline, CDR1 is SGHRS, CDR2 YFSETQ. The CDR3 runs 12 residues. CDR3 in amino acids: CASSRGTDEQYF. In DNA form, the CDR3 reads TGCGCCAGCAGCCGTGGGACCGACGAGCAGTACTTC.

The chain couples TRBV5-4 to TRBJ1-2; the match to TRBD1 covers 7 bases. Germline V gives CDR1 SGHNT, CDR2 YYREEE (reference sequence). The trim removed 4 bases at V and 6 bases at J, leaving 9 bases unmatched. The CDR3 sequence is 14 residues long. The CDR3 is CASSGGPTGDGYTF. The CDR3 DNA reads TGTGCCAGCAGCGGCGGCCCAACAGGGGATGGCTACACCTTC.

This clone was counted once. DNA for the CDR3: TGTGCCAGCCTCGGCGCCAGGGCGAACAATGAAAAACTGTTTTTT. The encoded protein is CASLGARANNEKLFF. The gene calls are TRBV28 and TRBJ1-4, with TRBD1 as a possible D gene (5 bases). Germline V gives CDR1 MDHEN, CDR2 SYDVKM. There are 15 residues in the CDR3. The V gene lost 8 bases and the J gene lost 5 bases, with 18 bases spanning the gap. The full variable domain, rest sourced from reference TRBV28 and TRBJ1-4, is DVKVTQSSRYLVKRTGEKVFLECVQDMDHENMFWYRQDPGLGLRLIYFSYDVKMKEKGDIPEGYSVSREKKERFSLILESASTNQTSMYLCASLGARANNEKLFFGSGTQLSVL.

The CDR3 is CASSLGQLATTYGYTF. The DNA for the CDR3 is TGTGCCAGCAGCTTGGGCCAGTTGGCGACAACTTATGGCTACACCTTC. The genes are TRBV7-2 and TRBJ1-2; D unclear. The germline CDR1 and CDR2 sequences are SGHTA and FQGNSA. CDR3 length equals 16 residues. V shed 3 bases and J shed 5 bases, with 19 bases lying between them.

For this clone: One end of the junction does not line up with germline, which may come from a read error. The chain carries TRBV6-1 and TRBJ1-2, with a tentative D call TRBD1 (5 bases). Germline CDR1 MNHNS, CDR2 SASEGT. The CDR3 runs 10 residues. CDR3: CASSGGMPSF. In nucleotides, the CDR3 is TGTGCCAGCAGTGGGGGGATGCCCTCTTTC.

The rearrangement links TRBV18 to TRBJ2-1; 13 bases agree with TRBD2. J gave up 0 bases and V 3 bases, and 5 bases lay outside the gene matches. Germline CDR1 is KGHSH and CDR2 is LQKENI. This CDR3 has 18 amino acids. DNA of the CDR3: TGTGCCAGCTCACCGGGACTAGCGGGATCCCTCTCCTACAATGAGCAGTTCTTC. Amino acids: CASSPGLAGSLSYNEQFF.

The chain employs TRBV7-9 and TRBJ2-2; the D gene is possibly TRBD2 (5 bases). CDR3 length equals 17 residues. CDR1 is SEHNR and CDR2 is FQNEAQ in the germline V gene (reference sequence). V shed 3 bases and J shed 5 bases, with 19 bases lying between them. The CDR3, as DNA: TGTGCCAGCAGCTTTTCCCACGCCTCCACGGGGACCGGGGAGCTGTTTTTT. Protein sequence: CASSFSHASTGTGELFF.

The V gene is TRBV7-3, the J gene TRBJ2-7; D remains unclear. The CDR3 contains 13 residues. Between the trimmed V and J ends, which lost 4 bases and 9 bases, there was a span of 16 bases. The germline gives CDR1 SGHTA, CDR2 FQGTGA. The CDR3 here is CASSSGSVFGQYF. The DNA of the CDR3 is TGTGCCAGCAGCTCCGGATCGGTTTTCGGGCAGTACTTC.